What follows are 30 T cell receptor beta chains derived from one specimen sequenced in a study of blood T cell repertoires in COVID-19. Clones were read by immunoSEQ multiplex PCR, and TCRdb kept only the in-frame ones, dropping some. The profile shows roughly 97,000 clones, approximately 87% of them singletons. The sample was peripheral blood. These receptors all stem from a human donor in a cohort sampled during active COVID-19.

This clone was observed once. The chain links TRBV24-1 to TRBJ1-1, with 7 bases aligning to TRBD1. Trimming removed 3 bases from V and 9 bases from J; junction bases left unmatched: 9. The CDR3 has 14 residues. Germline V gene sequence: CDR1 KGHDR, CDR2 SFDVKD. CDR3 region: CATSDTRTGGKAFF. For the CDR3, the DNA is TGTGCCACCAGTGATACCCGGACAGGCGGAAAAGCTTTCTTT.

This chain uses TRBV3-1 (or the pseudogene TRBV3-2) with TRBJ2-1; tentative D call: TRBD2 (5 bases). With 6 bases removed from V and 8 bases from J, the gap between germline ends came to 8 bases. Germline V CDR1 and CDR2: LGHDT, YNNKEL (reference sequence). This CDR3 spans 11 amino acids. Here the CDR3 DNA reads TGTGCCAGCAGGGGAGCCGATGAGCAGTTCTTC. It is translated as CASRGADEQFF.

This sequence joins TRBV7-2 and TRBJ2-2; TRBD2 matches at 12 bases. This CDR3 region has 16 residues. V was pared by 5 bases and J by 6 bases, with 7 bases of the junction left unmatched. Germline V gene data show CDR1 as SGHTA and CDR2 as FQGNSA. The CDR3: CASSLGLAGISGELFF. CDR3 nucleotide sequence: TGTGCCAGCAGCCTTGGACTAGCGGGAATCTCCGGGGAGCTGTTTTTT.

The rearrangement uses TRBV6-5 and TRBJ2-5; TRBD1 matches at 7 bases. The V segment lost 2 bases and the J segment 5 bases; nucleotides outside the gene matches: 5. In germline, CDR1 is MNHEY, CDR2 SVGAGI. This CDR3 region has 14 residues. The CDR3 coding sequence is TGTGCCAGCAGTTACCGACAGGGTGCGGAGACCCAGTACTTC. Its protein product is CASSYRQGAETQYF.

V usage is TRBV9 and J usage is TRBJ1-1; 10 bases align to TRBD1. V gave up 3 bases and J gave up 10 bases; unmatched junction bases: 9. Germline CDR1 SGDLS, CDR2 YYNGEE. The CDR3 runs to 14 residues. The CDR3 spells CASSAQTGGDRAFF. CDR3 sequence (DNA): TGTGCCAGCAGCGCCCAGACAGGGGGCGACAGAGCTTTCTTT.

The V gene is TRBV29-1, the J gene TRBJ2-7; TRBD2 matches at 15 bases. Germline CDR1 reads SQVTM; CDR2 reads ANQGSEA. The CDR3 has 13 residues. V was pared by 3 bases and J by 7 bases, with 1 base of the junction left unmatched. CDR3 sequence (DNA): TGCAGCGTTGAGGGACTAGCGGGAGGAGAGCAGTACTTC. Translating gives CSVEGLAGGEQYF.

CDR3 nucleotide sequence: TGTGCCAGTAGTATAACGTCAGGCAGCAATCAGCCCCAGCATTTT. Protein sequence: CASSITSGSNQPQHF. The genes are TRBV19 and TRBJ1-5; D is ambiguous. There are 15 residues in the CDR3. The germline gives CDR1 LNHDA, CDR2 SQIVND (reference sequence). The V and J ends lost 2 bases and 1 base respectively, with 9 bases between them.

The V gene is TRBV5-4, the J gene TRBJ1-1; no reliable D call. CDR1 is SGHNT, CDR2 YYREEE, per germline (reference sequence). V shed 4 bases and J shed 6 bases, with 16 bases lying between them. The CDR3 has 14 residues. The CDR3 sequence: CASSPIEGAAEAFF. The CDR3 DNA sequence: TGTGCCAGCAGCCCAATTGAGGGAGCGGCTGAAGCTTTCTTT.

The chain recombines TRBV27 with TRBJ1-5; D unclear. The V and J ends lost 2 bases and 0 bases respectively, with 14 bases between them. Germline V CDR1 and CDR2: MNHEY, SMNVEV (reference sequence). The CDR3 contains 17 residues. CDR3 coding DNA: TGTGCCAGCAGTTTAAAGGGAGGTACTTTTAGCAATCAGCCCCAGCATTTT. Encoded protein: CASSLKGGTFSNQPQHF.

This sequence joins TRBV27 and TRBJ1-1; unclear D gene. Germline V CDR1 and CDR2: MNHEY, SMNVEV (reference sequence). The CDR3 loop spans 13 amino acids. Trimming took 6 bases from V and 0 from J, leaving 8 bases between them. The CDR3 DNA sequence: TGTGCCAGCAGGCCTACTATGAACACTGAAGCTTTCTTT. Translating gives CASRPTMNTEAFF.

The chain joins TRBV28 to TRBJ2-7; 9 nucleotides line up with TRBD1. The V segment lost 6 bases and the J segment 5 bases; nucleotides outside the gene matches: 8. Germline CDR1 is MDHEN and CDR2 is SYDVKM. The CDR3 runs 14 residues. CDR3 sequence: CASRTGQGIHEQYF. The CDR3 region has the DNA TGTGCCAGCAGGACCGGACAGGGGATCCACGAGCAGTACTTC.

The genes are TRBV19 and TRBJ2-1; a possible D gene is TRBD2 (5 bases). The V end lost 2 bases, the J end lost 3 bases, and 11 bases lay between the germline ends. The CDR3 covers 15 residues. The germline gives CDR1 LNHDA, CDR2 SQIVND (reference sequence). This CDR3 reads CASSIQRLFYNEQFF. The CDR3 region has the DNA TGTGCCAGTAGTATACAGCGGTTGTTCTACAATGAGCAGTTCTTC.

This chain connects TRBV6-6 to TRBJ1-5, with D unclear. The CDR3 runs 12 residues. V gave up 11 bases and J gave up 5 bases, with 13 bases separating them. The germline CDR1 and CDR2 sequences are MNHNY and SVGAGI (reference sequence). This chain's CDR3 is CASRAGDQPQHF. Here the CDR3 DNA reads TGTGCCTCTAGGGCGGGCGATCAGCCCCAGCATTTT.

This chain joins TRBV5-1 and TRBJ2-2, with D tentatively TRBD1 (6 bases). Trimming removed 3 bases at V and 2 bases at J, with 11 bases between. The V gene's germline CDR1 is SGHRS and CDR2 YFSETQ. This CDR3 has 15 residues. DNA for the CDR3: TGCGCCAGCAGCTCCGGGACACTTAACACCGGGGAGCTGTTTTTT. Residues: CASSSGTLNTGELFF.

The chain recombines TRBV4-2 with TRBJ2-7, with 9 bases aligning to TRBD2. J was trimmed by 5 bases and V by 6 bases; bases with no gene match: 11. The CDR3 totals 15 residues. CDR1 and CDR2 (germline): LGHNA, YNFKEQ. The CDR3 protein is CASRVGREGQDEQYF. The CDR3 region has the DNA TGTGCCAGCAGGGTGGGGCGGGAGGGCCAGGACGAGCAGTACTTC.

V usage is TRBV28 and J usage is TRBJ1-4; D may be TRBD1 (5 bases). The CDR3 has 15 residues. Trimming cost V 4 bases and J 8 bases, with 17 bases left between them. Germline V gives CDR1 MDHEN, CDR2 SYDVKM. The CDR3 region is CASSSGGWRGEKLFF. The DNA for the CDR3 is TGTGCCAGCAGTTCAGGAGGGTGGAGGGGCGAAAAACTGTTTTTT.

The V call is TRBV4-2, the J call TRBJ2-7, with D maybe TRBD1 (5 bases). V gave up 5 bases and J gave up 3 bases, with 17 bases separating them. CDR1 and CDR2 from the germline V gene are LGHNA and YNFKEQ. The CDR3 has 15 residues. This CDR3 reads CASSAARTWSYEQYF. The CDR3 DNA follows: TGTGCCAGCAGCGCAGCCCGGACATGGAGCTACGAGCAGTACTTC.

The chain employs TRBV24-1 and TRBJ2-7, with D maybe TRBD2 (6 bases). The germline V gene encodes CDR1 KGHDR and CDR2 SFDVKD. This CDR3 is 13 amino acids long. V was clipped by 3 bases and J by 3 bases, with 8 bases between them. The CDR3 DNA reads TGTGCCACCAGTGATGGGGGAGGCTACGAGCAGTACTTC. Translated: CATSDGGGYEQYF.

The V and J genes are TRBV19 and TRBJ1-5; 7 nucleotides line up with TRBD1. V was clipped by 6 bases and J by 4 bases; unmatched bases: 6. Germline loops: CDR1 LNHDA, CDR2 SQIVND (reference sequence). This CDR3 region has 14 residues. CDR3 DNA sequence: TGTGCCAGTAGCCAGGGGGGTGGAAATCAGCCCCAGCATTTT. Protein: CASSQGGGNQPQHF.

The chain uses TRBV7-3 and TRBJ2-1; 9 nucleotides match TRBD2. With V trimmed by 0 bases and J by 8 bases, 5 bases remained unmatched. Germline V lookup: CDR1 SGHTA, CDR2 FQGTGA. The CDR3 covers 15 residues. The CDR3 reads CASSLTAGGPDEQFF. The CDR3 DNA sequence: TGTGCCAGCAGCTTAACGGCGGGAGGGCCCGATGAGCAGTTCTTC.

This chain connects TRBV27 to TRBJ2-7; 7 nucleotides line up with TRBD2. The germline V gene has CDR1 MNHEY and CDR2 SMNVEV (reference sequence). V gave up 4 bases and J gave up 2 bases; unmatched junction bases: 8. This CDR3 spans 15 amino acids. CDR3 nucleotide sequence: TGTGCCAGCAGTTCCATAGCGGGTATGACCTACGAGCAGTACTTC. Its protein is CASSSIAGMTYEQYF.

Of note for this clone: The sample has other DNA sequences that encode this CDR3 too. V is TRBV4-3 and J is TRBJ2-7, with D possibly matching TRBD1 (6 bases). From germline, CDR1 is LGHNA and CDR2 YSLEER. The CDR3 runs 13 residues. Between the trimmed V and J ends, which lost 1 base and 4 bases, there was a span of 8 bases. The CDR3 spells CASSQGTGYEQYF. As DNA, the CDR3 is TGCGCCAGCAGCCAAGGTACAGGGTACGAGCAGTACTTC.

This clone was picked up many times. The V call is TRBV7-9, the J call TRBJ1-6; D not certain. The V end lost 1 base, the J end lost 10 bases, and 8 bases lay between the germline ends. Germline V gene data show CDR1 as SEHNR and CDR2 as FQNEAQ (reference sequence). The CDR3 contains 13 residues. The CDR3 region is CASSLGLGSPLHF. As DNA, the CDR3 is TGTGCCAGCAGCTTAGGGTTGGGCTCACCCCTCCACTTT.

V is TRBV24-1 and J is TRBJ2-3; 7 bases are shared with TRBD2. Trimming took 5 bases from V and 0 from J; bases not matched to a gene: 13. The CDR3 sequence is 18 residues long. Germline CDR1 reads KGHDR; CDR2 reads SFDVKD. CDR3 bases: TGTGCCACCAGTGGCCTGCCCGGTAGCGGGCAGAGCACAGATACGCAGTATTTT. Encoded protein: CATSGLPGSGQSTDTQYF.

J is TRBJ1-1 and V is TRBV3-1 (or the pseudogene TRBV3-2), with a tentative D call TRBD1 (6 bases). V lost 0 bases, J lost 6 bases, and 14 bases lay in between. The CDR3 contains 15 residues. Per the germline V gene, CDR1 is LGHDT and CDR2 is YNNKEL (reference sequence). The CDR3 here is CASSQEQTGTPEAFF. CDR3 in DNA: TGTGCCAGCAGCCAAGAGCAAACAGGGACCCCTGAAGCTTTCTTT.

The chain has TRBV19 and TRBJ1-5; 9 bases are shared with TRBD1. Trimming took 5 bases from V and 5 from J; bases not matched to a gene: 4. The CDR3 is made up of 14 amino acids. Germline assignment: CDR1 LNHDA and CDR2 SQIVND (reference sequence). As DNA, the CDR3 is TGTGCCAGTAGTGCCGGGGACAGGGATCAGCCCCAGCATTTT. Its protein is CASSAGDRDQPQHF.

This chain connects TRBV29-1 to TRBJ2-3, with 9 bases lining up with TRBD1. CDR1 is SQVTM and CDR2 is ANQGSEA in the germline V gene. V dropped 8 bases and J dropped 2; count of bases not matched to a gene: 5. The length of the CDR3 is 13 residues. The CDR3 loop is CSTGTGPTDTQYF. For the CDR3, the DNA is TGCAGCACCGGGACAGGGCCCACAGATACGCAGTATTTT.

This chain joins TRBV4-2 and TRBJ2-7, with D possibly being TRBD2 (5 bases). CDR1 and CDR2 from the germline V gene are LGHNA and YNFKEQ. The CDR3 sequence is 16 residues long. Trimming left V 0 bases short and J 4 bases short, with 16 bases between. Written as DNA, the CDR3 is TGTGCCAGCAGCCAAGAGTTAAGCGGAACAACTTACGAGCAGTACTTC. It encodes CASSQELSGTTYEQYF.

This clone was seen many times. The chain recombines TRBV5-1 with TRBJ2-1, with TRBD2 matching over 10 bases. In germline, CDR1 is SGHRS, CDR2 YFSETQ. This CDR3 is built from 17 residues. Trimming removed 0 bases from V and 0 bases from J; junction bases left unmatched: 3. The CDR3 reads CASSLAASGSSYNEQFF. The CDR3 coding sequence is TGCGCCAGCAGCTTGGCGGCTAGCGGGAGCTCCTACAATGAGCAGTTCTTC.

The V and J genes are TRBV6-6 and TRBJ2-7; a weak D match, TRBD2 (6 bases). CDR3 length equals 15 residues. Germline lookup yields CDR1 MNHNY and CDR2 SVGAGI (reference sequence). V lost 8 bases to trimming and J lost 5 bases, with 22 bases between them. The CDR3 DNA sequence: TGTGCCAGCTTTTTCGGGTCGGGGGTCCCCCACGAGCAGTACTTC. Translated, it gives CASFFGSGVPHEQYF.